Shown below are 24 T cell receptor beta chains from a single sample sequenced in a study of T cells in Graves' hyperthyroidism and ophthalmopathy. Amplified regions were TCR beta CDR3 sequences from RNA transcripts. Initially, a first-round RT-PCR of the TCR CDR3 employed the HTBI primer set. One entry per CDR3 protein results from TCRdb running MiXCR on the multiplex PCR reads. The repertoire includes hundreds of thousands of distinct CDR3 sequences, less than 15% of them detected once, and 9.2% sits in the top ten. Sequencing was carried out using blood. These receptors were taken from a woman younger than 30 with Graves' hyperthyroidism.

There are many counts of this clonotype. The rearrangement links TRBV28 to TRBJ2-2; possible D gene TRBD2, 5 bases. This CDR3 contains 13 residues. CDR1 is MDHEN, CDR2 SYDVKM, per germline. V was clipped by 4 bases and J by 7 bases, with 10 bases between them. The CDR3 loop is CASSYTGNGELFF. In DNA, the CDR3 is TGTGCCAGCAGTTATACGGGGAACGGGGAGCTGTTTTTT.

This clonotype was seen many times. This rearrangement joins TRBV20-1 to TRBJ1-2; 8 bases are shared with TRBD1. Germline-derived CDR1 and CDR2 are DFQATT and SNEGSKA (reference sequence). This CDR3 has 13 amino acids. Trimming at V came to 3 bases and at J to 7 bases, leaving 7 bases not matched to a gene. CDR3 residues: CSARPTGGGGYTF. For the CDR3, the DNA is TGCAGTGCTAGGCCCACAGGGGGAGGTGGCTACACCTTC.

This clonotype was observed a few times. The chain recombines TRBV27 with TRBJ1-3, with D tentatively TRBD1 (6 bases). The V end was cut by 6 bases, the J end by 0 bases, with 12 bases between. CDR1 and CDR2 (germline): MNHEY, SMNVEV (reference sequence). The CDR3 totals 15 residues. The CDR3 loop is CASRRGDFSGNTIYF. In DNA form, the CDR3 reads TGTGCCAGCAGAAGGGGGGACTTCTCTGGAAACACCATATATTTT.

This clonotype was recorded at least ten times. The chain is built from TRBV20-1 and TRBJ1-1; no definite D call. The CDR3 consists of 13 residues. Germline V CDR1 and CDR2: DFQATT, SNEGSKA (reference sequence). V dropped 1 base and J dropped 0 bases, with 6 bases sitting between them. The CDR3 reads CSARAFVNTEAFF. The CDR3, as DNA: TGCAGTGCTAGAGCTTTCGTGAACACTGAAGCTTTCTTT.

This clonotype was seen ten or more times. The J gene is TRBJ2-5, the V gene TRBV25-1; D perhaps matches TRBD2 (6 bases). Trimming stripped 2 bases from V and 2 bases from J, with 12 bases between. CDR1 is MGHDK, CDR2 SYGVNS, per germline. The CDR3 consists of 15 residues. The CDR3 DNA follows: TGTGCCAGCAGTGAAATGAAGGGAGGTCAAGAGACCCAGTACTTC. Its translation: CASSEMKGGQETQYF.

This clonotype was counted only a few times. The CDR3 region has the DNA TGTGCCATCACCGGACTAGCGGGAGGGGCGCAGTTCTTC. As protein: CAITGLAGGAQFF. V and J are TRBV10-3 and TRBJ2-1; 15 bases match TRBD2. This CDR3 is 13 amino acids long. Trimming at V came to 7 bases and at J to 12 bases, leaving 4 bases not matched to a gene. Germline CDR1 ENHRY, CDR2 SYGVKD.

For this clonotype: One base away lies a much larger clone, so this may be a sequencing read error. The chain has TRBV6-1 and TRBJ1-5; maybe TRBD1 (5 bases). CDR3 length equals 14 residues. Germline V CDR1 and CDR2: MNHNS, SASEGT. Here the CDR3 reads CASSEGDFWGPRHF. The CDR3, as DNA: TGTGCCAGCAGTGAGGGGGATTTCTGGGGACCCCGGCATTTT.

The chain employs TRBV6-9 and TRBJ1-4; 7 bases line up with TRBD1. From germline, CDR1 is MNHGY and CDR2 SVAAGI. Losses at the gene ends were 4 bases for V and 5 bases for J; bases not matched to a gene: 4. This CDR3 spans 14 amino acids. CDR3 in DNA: TGTGCCAGCAGTTCGGCAGGGGGGAATGAAAAACTGTTTTTT. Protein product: CASSSAGGNEKLFF.

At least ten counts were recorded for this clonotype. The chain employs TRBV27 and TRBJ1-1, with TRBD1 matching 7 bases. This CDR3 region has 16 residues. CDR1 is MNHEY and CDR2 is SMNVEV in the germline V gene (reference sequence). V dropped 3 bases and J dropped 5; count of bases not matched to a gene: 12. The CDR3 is CASSFLTTGHRTEAFF. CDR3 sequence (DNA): TGTGCCAGCAGTTTCCTGACGACAGGGCATAGGACTGAAGCTTTCTTT.

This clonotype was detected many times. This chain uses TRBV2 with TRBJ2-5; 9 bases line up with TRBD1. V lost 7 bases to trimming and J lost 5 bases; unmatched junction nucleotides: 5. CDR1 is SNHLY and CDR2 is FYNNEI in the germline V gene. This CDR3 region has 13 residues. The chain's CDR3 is CASTGQGYETQYF. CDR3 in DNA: TGTGCCAGCACGGGACAGGGTTACGAGACCCAGTACTTC.

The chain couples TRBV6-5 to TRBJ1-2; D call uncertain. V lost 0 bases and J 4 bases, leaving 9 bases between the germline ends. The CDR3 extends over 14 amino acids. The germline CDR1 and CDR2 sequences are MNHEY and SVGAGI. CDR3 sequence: CASSYSAKGYGYTF. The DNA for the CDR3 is TGTGCCAGCAGTTACTCGGCCAAGGGCTATGGCTACACCTTC.

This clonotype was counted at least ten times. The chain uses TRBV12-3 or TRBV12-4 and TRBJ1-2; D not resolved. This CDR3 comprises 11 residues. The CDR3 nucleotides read TGTGGGTGCCACAGCCTTTATGGCTACACCTTC. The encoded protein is CGCHSLYGYTF.

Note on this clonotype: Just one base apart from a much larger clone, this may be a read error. CDR3 loop: CSVEGRAGNTVYF. CDR3 nucleotide sequence: TGCAGCGTTGAAGGCAGGGCTGGAAACACCGTATATTTT. This chain links TRBV29-1 with TRBJ1-3, with D possibly TRBD1 on 5 matching bases. The germline V gene has CDR1 SQVTM and CDR2 ANQGSEA. This CDR3 has 13 residues. The variable domain in full, with the rest retrieved from reference TRBV29-1 and TRBJ1-3, is SAVISQKPSRDICQRGTSLTIQCQVDSQVTMMFWYRQQPGQSLTLIATANQGSEATYESGFVIDKFPISRPNLTFSTLTVSNMSPEDSSIYLCSVEGRAGNTVYFGEGSWLTVV.

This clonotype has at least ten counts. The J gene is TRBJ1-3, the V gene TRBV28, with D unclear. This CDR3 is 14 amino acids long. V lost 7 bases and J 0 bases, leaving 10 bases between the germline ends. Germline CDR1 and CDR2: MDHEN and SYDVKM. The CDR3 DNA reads TGTGCCAGCACGCACGGTCTCTCTGGAAACACCATATATTTT. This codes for CASTHGLSGNTIYF.

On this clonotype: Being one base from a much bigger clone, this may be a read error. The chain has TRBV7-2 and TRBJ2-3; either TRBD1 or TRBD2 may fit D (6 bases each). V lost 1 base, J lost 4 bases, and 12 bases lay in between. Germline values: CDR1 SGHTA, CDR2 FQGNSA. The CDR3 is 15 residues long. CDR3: CASSLGPGEADTQYF. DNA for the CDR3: TGTGCCAGCAGCTTAGGGCCAGGGGAGGCAGATACGCAGTATTTT.

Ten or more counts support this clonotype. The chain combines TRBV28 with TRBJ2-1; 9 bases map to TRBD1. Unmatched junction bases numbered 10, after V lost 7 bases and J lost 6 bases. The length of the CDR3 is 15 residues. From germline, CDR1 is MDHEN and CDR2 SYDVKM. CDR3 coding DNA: TGTGCCAGCATCCCGCCCGGACAGGGGTTCAATGAGCAGTTCTTC. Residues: CASIPPGQGFNEQFF.

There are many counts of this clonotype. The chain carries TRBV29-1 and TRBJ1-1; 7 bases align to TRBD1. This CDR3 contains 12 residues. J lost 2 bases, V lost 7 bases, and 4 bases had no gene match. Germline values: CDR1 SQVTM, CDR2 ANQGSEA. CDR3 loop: CSARQGNTEAFF. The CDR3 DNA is TGCAGCGCCCGACAGGGCAACACTGAAGCTTTCTTT.

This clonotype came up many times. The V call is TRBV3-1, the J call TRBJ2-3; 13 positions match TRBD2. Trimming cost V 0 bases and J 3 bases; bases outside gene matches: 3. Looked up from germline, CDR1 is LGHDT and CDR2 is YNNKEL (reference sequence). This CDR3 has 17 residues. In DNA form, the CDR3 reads TGTGCCAGCAGCCAAGAAGGACTAGCGGGAGTGACAGATACGCAGTATTTT. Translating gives CASSQEGLAGVTDTQYF.

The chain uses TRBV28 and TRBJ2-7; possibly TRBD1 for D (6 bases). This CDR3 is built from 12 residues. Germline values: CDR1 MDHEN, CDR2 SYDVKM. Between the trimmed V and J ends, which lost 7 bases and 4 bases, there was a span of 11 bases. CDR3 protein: CASTSQGYEQYF. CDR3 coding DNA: TGTGCCAGCACTTCTCAGGGGTACGAGCAGTACTTC.

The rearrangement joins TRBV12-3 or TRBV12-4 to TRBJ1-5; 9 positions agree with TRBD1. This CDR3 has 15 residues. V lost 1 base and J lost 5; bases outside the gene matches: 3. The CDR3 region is CASSLEWTGDQPQHF. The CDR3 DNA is TGTGCCAGCAGTTTAGAGTGGACAGGGGATCAGCCCCAGCATTTT.

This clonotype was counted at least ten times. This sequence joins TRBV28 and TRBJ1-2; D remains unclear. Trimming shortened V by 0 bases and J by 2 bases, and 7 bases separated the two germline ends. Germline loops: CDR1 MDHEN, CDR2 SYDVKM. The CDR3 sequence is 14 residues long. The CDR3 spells CASSLWGRNYGYTF. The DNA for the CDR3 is TGTGCCAGCAGTTTATGGGGAAGGAACTATGGCTACACCTTC.

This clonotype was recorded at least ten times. CDR3 protein: CAWRTSSYNEQFF. As DNA, the CDR3 is TGTGCCTGGAGGACCAGCTCCTACAATGAGCAGTTCTTC. The chain recombines TRBV30 with TRBJ2-1; D is unclear. Looked up from germline, CDR1 is GTSNPN and CDR2 is SVGIG (reference sequence). The CDR3 sequence is 13 residues long. The V and J ends lost 3 bases and 0 bases respectively, with 6 bases between them. The variable domain in full, completed from reference TRBV30 and TRBJ2-1, reads SQTIHQWPATLVQPVGSPLSLECTVEGTSNPNLYWYRQAAGRGLQLLFYSVGIGQISSEVPQNLSASRPQDRQFILSSKKLLLSDSGFYLCAWRTSSYNEQFFGPGTRLTVL.

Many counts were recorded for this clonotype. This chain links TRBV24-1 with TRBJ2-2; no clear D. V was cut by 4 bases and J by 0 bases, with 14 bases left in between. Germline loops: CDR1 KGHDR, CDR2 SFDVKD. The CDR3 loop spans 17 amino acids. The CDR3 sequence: CATSDPRTETNTGELFF. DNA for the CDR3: TGTGCCACCAGTGACCCGCGGACCGAGACGAACACCGGGGAGCTGTTTTTT.

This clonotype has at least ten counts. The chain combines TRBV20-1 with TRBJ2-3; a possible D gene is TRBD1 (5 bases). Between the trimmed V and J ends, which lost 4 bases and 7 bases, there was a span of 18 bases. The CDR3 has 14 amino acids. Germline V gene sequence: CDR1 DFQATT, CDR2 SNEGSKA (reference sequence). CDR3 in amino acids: CSAIQGLPDNTQYF. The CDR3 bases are TGCAGTGCTATCCAGGGCCTACCCGATAATACGCAGTATTTT.